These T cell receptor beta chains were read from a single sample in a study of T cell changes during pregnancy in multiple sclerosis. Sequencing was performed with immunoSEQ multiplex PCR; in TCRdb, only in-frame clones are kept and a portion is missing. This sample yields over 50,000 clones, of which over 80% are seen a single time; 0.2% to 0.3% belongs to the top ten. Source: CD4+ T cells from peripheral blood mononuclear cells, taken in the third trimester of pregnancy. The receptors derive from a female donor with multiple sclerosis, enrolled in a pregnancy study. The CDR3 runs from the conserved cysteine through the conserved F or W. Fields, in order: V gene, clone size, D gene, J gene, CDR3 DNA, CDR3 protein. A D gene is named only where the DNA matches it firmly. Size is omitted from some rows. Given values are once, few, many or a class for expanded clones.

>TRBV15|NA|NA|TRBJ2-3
TGTGCCACCAGCGTGGGGGGGCCCACAGATACGCAGTATTTT
CATSVGGPTDTQYF
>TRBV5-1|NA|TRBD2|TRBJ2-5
TGCGCCAGCAGCTTGGCTAGCGGAGCCAATGTGGAGACCCAGTACTTC
CASSLASGANVETQYF
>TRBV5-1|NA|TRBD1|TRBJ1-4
TGCGCCAGCAGCCTCAGACAGGGTAATGAAAAACTGTTTTTT
CASSLRQGNEKLFF
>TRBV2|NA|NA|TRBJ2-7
TGTGCCAGCAGGGCTGGGACTCTAAGCTCCTACGAGCAGTACTTC
CASRAGTLSSYEQYF
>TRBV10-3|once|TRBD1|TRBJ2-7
TGTGCCATCAGTGAGGTCCCCGGACAGGGGGCGAGGTACGAGCAGTACTTC
CAISEVPGQGARYEQYF
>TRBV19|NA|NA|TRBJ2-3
TGTGCCAGTAGTCGGGGAAGGGTGAGCACAGATACGCAGTATTTT
CASSRGRVSTDTQYF
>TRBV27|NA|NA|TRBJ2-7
TGTGCCAGCAGTCCGTTTAGCGCGTCCTACGAGCAGTACTTC
CASSPFSASYEQYF
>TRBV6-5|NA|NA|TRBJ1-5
TGTGCCAGCAGTTCAGAGACAGCTTTTCTGAGTCAGCCCCAGCATTTT
CASSSETAFLSQPQHF
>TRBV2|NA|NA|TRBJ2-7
TGTGCCAGCAGTGACGGGGACGAGCAGTACTTC
CASSDGDEQYF
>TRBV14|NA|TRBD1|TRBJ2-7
TGTGCCAGCAGCCCCGGGACAGCGTTCTACGAGCAGTACTTC
CASSPGTAFYEQYF
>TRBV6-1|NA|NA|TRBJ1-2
TGTGCCAGCAGTGAAGACAGGGGCTACACCTTC
CASSEDRGYTF
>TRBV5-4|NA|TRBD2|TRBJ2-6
TGTGCCAGCAGCGACCCTCGGGGGGATGGGGCCAACGTCCTGACTTTC
CASSDPRGDGANVLTF
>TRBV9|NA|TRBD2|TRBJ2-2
TGTGCCAGCAGTCCGGGACTAGCGAGTACCGGGGAGCTGTTTTTT
CASSPGLASTGELFF
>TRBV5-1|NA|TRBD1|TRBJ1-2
TGCGCCAGCAGCTTGAGTCTAGGACAGGGGAACTATGGCTACACCTTC
CASSLSLGQGNYGYTF
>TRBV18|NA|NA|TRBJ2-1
TGTGCCAGCTCACCACAGAGCCACTCCTACAATGAGCAGTTCTTC
CASSPQSHSYNEQFF
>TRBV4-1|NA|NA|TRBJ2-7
TGCGCCAGCAGCCAACGGGGCGGGGTGTTGACCTCCTACGAGCAGTACTTC
CASSQRGGVLTSYEQYF
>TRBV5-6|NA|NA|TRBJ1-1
TGTGCCAGCAGCCCCCCGGGGAGGGTTGGTGAAGCTTTCTTT
CASSPPGRVGEAFF